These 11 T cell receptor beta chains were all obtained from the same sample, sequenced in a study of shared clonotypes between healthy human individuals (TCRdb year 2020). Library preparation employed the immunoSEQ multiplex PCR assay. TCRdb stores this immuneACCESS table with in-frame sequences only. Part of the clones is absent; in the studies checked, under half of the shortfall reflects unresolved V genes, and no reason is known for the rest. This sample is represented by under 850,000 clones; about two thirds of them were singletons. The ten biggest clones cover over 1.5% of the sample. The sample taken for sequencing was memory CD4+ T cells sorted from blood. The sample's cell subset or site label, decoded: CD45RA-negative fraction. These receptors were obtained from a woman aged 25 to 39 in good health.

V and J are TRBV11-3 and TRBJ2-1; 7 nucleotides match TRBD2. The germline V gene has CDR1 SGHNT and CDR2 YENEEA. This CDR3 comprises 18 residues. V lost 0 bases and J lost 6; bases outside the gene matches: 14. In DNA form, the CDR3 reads TGTGCCAGCAGCTTAGATCATGTGGCGAGCTGGGGGGGCAATGAGCAGTTCTTC. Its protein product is CASSLDHVASWGGNEQFF.

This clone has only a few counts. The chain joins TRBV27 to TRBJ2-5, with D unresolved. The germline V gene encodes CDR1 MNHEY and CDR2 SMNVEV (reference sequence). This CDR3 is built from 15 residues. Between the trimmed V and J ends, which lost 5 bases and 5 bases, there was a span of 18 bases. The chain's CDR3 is CASSPTQVGRETQYF. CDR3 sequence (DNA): TGTGCCAGCAGTCCAACCCAGGTTGGCCGGGAGACCCAGTACTTC.

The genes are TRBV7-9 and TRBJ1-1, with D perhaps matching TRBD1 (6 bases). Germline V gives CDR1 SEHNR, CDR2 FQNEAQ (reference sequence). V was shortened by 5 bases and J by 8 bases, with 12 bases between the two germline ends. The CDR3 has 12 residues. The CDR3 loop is CASSQQGSEAFF. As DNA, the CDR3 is TGTGCCAGCAGCCAACAGGGTTCGGAAGCTTTCTTT.

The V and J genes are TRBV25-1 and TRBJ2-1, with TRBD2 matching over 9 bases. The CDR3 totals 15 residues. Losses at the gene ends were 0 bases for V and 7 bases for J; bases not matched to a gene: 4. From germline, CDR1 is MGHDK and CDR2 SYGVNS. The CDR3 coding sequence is TGTGCCAGCAGTGAATATAGCGGGAGTAGGAATGAGCAGTTCTTC. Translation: CASSEYSGSRNEQFF.

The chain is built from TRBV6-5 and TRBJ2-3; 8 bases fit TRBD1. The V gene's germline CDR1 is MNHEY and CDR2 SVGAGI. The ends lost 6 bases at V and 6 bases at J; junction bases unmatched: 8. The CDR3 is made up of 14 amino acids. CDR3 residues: CASRRGQGLDTQYF. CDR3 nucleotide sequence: TGTGCCAGCAGAAGAGGACAGGGCTTGGATACGCAGTATTTT.

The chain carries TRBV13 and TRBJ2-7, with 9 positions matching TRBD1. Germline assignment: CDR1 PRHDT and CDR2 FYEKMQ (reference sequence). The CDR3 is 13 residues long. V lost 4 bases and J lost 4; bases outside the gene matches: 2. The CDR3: CASSSGTGYEQYF. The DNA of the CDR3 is TGTGCCAGCAGCTCCGGGACAGGGTACGAGCAGTACTTC.

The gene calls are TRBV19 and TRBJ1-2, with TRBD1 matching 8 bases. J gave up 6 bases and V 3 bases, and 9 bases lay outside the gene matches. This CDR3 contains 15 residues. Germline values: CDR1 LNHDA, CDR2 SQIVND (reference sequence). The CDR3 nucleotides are TGTGCCAGTAGTATTCCCGGACAGGGATACAATGGCTACACCTTC. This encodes CASSIPGQGYNGYTF.

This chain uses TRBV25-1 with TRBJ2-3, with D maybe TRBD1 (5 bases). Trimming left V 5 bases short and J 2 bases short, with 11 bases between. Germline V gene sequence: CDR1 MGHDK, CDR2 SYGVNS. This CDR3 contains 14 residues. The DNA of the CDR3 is TGTGCCAGCAGTAGGGGAACCTCCACAGATACGCAGTATTTT. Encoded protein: CASSRGTSTDTQYF.

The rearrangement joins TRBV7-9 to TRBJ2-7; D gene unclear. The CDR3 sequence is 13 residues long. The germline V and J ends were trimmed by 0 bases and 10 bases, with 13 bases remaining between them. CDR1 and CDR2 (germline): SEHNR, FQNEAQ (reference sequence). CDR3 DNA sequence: TGTGCCAGCAGCTTAGCGCTGGCTAACCTACAGTACTTC. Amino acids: CASSLALANLQYF.

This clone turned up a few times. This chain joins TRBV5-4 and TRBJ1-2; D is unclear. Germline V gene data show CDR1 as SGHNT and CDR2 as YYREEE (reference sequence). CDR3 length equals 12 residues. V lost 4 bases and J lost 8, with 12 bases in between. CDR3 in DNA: TGTGCCAGCAGCCCGAAGGGAGGAGGCTACACCTTC. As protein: CASSPKGGGYTF.

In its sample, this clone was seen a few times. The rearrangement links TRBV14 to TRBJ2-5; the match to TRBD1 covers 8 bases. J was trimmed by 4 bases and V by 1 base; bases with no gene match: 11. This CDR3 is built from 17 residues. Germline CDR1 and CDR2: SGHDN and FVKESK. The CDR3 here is CASSQASTGVKRETQYF. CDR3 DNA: TGTGCCAGCAGCCAAGCATCGACAGGGGTGAAGCGAGAGACCCAGTACTTC. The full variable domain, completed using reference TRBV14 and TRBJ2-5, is EAGVTQFPSHSVIEKGQTVTLRCDPISGHDNLYWYRRVMGKEIKFLLHFVKESKQDESGMPNNRFLAERTGGTYSTLKVQPAELEDSGVYFCASSQASTGVKRETQYFGPGTRLLVL.